This entry features one TCR beta chain sequence. This sample was taken from a study of blood T cell repertoires in COVID-19. Deletions cut 4 bases from V and 7 bases from J, with 13 bases between. The CDR3 consists of 13 residues. Assay: immunoSEQ multiplex PCR; the TCRdb copy retains only in-frame clones and omits some. The repertoire holds hundreds of thousands of clones, with around 87% as singletons. V usage is TRBV23-1 and J usage is TRBJ1-1; unclear D gene. TRBV23-1 is recorded as an ORF, its role being uncertain. The sequencing sample was made of PBMCs or T cells enriched from blood (not recorded which). The origin of this receptor is a man under 40 who had recovered from COVID-19. Here the CDR3 reads CASSRCGRIEAFF. CDR3 DNA sequence: TGCGCCAGCAGTCGTTGCGGGCGCATTGAAGCTTTCTTT.